This T cell receptor (beta chain) comes out of a study of immune heterogeneity within non-small cell lung tumors (dated by TCRdb to about 2018). Background for the entire study: By histology, the tumors were a few squamous cell carcinomas, around nine non-squamous carcinomas and 1 tumor not otherwise specified. Whole-exome sequencing, RNA-seq and TCR beta repertoire sequencing were combined for multiple spatially distinct regions from each NSCLC tumor so that intratumoral immune heterogeneity could be examined. TCR repertoires were analyzed from 57 tumor loci of approximately 14 patients, while transcriptome data covered only roughly 45 loci from roughly 12 patients. For mutant peptides 8 to 11 amino acids long, netMHCpan-3.0 predicted neoantigen binding to the HLA alleles of each patient. General conclusions and limits of the study: Local tumor mutational burden and local T-cell repertoire clonality had a statistically significant but moderate positive correlation (R 0.3 to 0.35). For the most part, high-frequency TCR beta clonotypes differed from one individual patient to another. Within a patient, identical dominant CDR3B clonotypes were found to recur across loci, yet unique high-frequency clones were also harbored in different tumor locations.

Genomic DNA extracted from bulk tumor tissue served as TCR template, with 600 ng gDNA amplified per sample. During surgery, multiple biopsies were taken from each primary tumor and placed as far apart as possible within the tumor mass. Patients in the study cohort, which was described as untreated, were newly diagnosed NSCLC cases going through curative surgery. The donor group was made up of about 14 newly diagnosed non-small cell lung cancer patients undergoing surgery with curative intent. A couple of independent pathologists reviewed the resected tumor masses. Only DNA and RNA samples of high quality went on to sequencing. From cysteine to phenylalanine, the CDR3 is 14 amino acids long. Only the CDR3 DNA is retained, 42 bases long and in frame from the first base. V ends up 1 base short and J 7 bases short, with an unmatched junction base count of 2. CDR1 and CDR2 are read off the germline V gene (reference sequence) as DFQATT and SNEGSKA.

The TCR beta CDR3 region was amplified with a multiplex PCR system, in which a first round of approximately 11 cycles was run using 32 V-gene forward and 13 J-gene reverse primers. A QIAGEN Multiplex PCR Kit was used for first-round PCR, and the primer sequences were filed in Chinese patent CN105087789A. A second PCR round added Illumina universal primers using the Phusion High-Fidelity PCR Kit. Paired-end sequencing of TCR libraries was carried out on the Illumina HiSeq X Ten platform at a read length of 151 bp. In the source study's methods: Cutadapt removed reads without multiplex PCR primers, PEAR merged read pairs, and MiXCR with default settings called CDR3 regions. Shannon entropy measured repertoire diversity, and clonality was calculated as one minus the Shannon entropy divided by the ln of the count of productive unique sequences. Clonotypes at a frequency of at least 0.5% were defined as dominant or high-frequency T-cell clones. The public reads were reanalyzed by TCRdb: fastp trimming at Q25, MiXCR alignment, in-frame beta chains only. Here each entry gathers all rows of one CDR3 protein and keeps the most common genes and DNA. The V and J calls come from TCRdb's annotation, not from the publication. This sample comprises over 20,000 distinct CDR3 sequences, around 28% of them detected only once. The ten largest clones capture roughly 4% of the sample.

A word on this clonotype: Its antigen is currently not known. No much larger clonotype is one base removed from it; base qualities were not supplied.

This receptor was taken from a man aged 40-49 years with non-small cell lung cancer. This chain joins TRBV20-1 to TRBJ1-6; TRBD1 matches 9 bases in the middle. The sequenced sample consisted of lung tumor tissue. This receptor carries the CDR3 CSARGGTGNSPLHF. In nucleotide form, the sequence is TGCAGTGCTAGAGGAGGGACAGGGAATTCACCCCTCCACTTT.